This entry describes one T cell receptor (beta chain). The antigen remains undetermined. V was clipped by 6 bases and J by 4 bases, with 12 bases between them. In germline, CDR1 is SNHLY, CDR2 FYNNEI. The CDR3 has 13 residues. The data are from a study of cytomegalovirus exposure and HLA in healthy donors. Study-level points and caveats: It was reported in a later analysis that an Asian-associated ancestry cluster showed fewer N-insertions than the approximately 670-donor mean. In vitro experiments confirmed that a few CMV-associated chains were specific for CMV antigens. In a later analysis, several top co-occurrence clusters appeared linked to parvovirus B19, influenza, CMV and Epstein-Barr virus.

The study ran its PCR with 60 Vbeta and 13 Jbeta primers. Here immunoSEQ multiplex PCR was the method, and the copy in TCRdb shows in-frame clones only, minus some. Among about 160,000 clones listed, 80% were seen once. The chain links TRBV2 to TRBJ1-2; TRBD1 might be the D (6 bases). The sequencing input was PBMCs. This clonotype was sampled from a woman aged 45-65 years in good health and CMV-seropositive. As DNA, the CDR3 is TGTGCCAGCAGGCCACAGGGTTTCTATGGCTACACCTTC. It codes for CASRPQGFYGYTF.